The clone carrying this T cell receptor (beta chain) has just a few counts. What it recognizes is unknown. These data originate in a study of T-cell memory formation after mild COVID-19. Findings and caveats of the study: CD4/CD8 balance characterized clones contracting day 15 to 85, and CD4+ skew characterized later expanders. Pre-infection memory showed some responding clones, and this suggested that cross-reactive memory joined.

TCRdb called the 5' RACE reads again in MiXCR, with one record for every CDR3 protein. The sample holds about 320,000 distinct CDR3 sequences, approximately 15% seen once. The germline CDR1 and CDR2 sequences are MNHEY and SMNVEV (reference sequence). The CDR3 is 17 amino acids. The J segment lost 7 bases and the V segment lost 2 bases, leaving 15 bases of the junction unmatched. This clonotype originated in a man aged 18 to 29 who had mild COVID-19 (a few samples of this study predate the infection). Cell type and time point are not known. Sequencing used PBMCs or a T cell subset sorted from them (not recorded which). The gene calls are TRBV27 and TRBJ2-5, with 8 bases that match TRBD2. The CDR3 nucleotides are TGTGCCAGCAGTTTAGGAGTTGGCGCGGGGGGCGGGCGGACCCAGTACTTC. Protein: CASSLGVGAGGGRTQYF.